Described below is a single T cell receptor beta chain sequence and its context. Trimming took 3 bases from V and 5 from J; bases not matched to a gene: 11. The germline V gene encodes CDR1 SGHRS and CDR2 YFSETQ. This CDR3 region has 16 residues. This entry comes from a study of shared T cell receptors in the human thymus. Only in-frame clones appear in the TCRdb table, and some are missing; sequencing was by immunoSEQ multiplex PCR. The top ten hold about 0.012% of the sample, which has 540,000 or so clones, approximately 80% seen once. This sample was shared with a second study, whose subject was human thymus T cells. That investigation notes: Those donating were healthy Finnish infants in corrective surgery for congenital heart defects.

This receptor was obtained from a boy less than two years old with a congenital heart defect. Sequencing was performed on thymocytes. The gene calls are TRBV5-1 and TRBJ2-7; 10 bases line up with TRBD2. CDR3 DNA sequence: TGCGCCAGCAGCTCCTGGGGAGCGGGGGGGCAGGACGAGCAGTACTTC. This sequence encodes CASSSWGAGGQDEQYF.